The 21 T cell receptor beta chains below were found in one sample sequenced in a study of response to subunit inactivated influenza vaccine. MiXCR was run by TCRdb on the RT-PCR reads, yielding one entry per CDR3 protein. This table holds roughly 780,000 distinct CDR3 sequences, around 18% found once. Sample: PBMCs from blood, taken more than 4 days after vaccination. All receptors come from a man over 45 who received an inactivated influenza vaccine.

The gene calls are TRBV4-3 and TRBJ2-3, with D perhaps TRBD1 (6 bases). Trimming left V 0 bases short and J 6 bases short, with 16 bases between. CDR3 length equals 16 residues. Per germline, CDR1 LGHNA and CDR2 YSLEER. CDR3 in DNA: TGCGCCAGCAGCCAAGAGAGGGACACAACTAGGGATACGCAGTATTTT. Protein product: CASSQERDTTRDTQYF.

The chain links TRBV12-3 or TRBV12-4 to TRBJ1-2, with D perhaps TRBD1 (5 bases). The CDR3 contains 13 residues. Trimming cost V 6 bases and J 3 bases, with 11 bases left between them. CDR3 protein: CASSGTVDYGYTF. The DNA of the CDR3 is TGTGCCAGCAGCGGGACGGTCGACTATGGCTACACCTTC.

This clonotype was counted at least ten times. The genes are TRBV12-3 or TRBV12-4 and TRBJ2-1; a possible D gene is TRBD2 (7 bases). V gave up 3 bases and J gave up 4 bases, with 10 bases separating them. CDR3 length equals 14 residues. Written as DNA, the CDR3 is TGTGCCAGCAGTTTGGGGGGGCCGTACAATGAGCAGTTCTTC. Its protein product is CASSLGGPYNEQFF.

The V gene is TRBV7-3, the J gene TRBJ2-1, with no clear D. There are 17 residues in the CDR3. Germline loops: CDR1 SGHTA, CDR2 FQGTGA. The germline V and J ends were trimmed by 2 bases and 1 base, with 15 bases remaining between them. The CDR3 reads CASSLWKGTGSYNEQFF. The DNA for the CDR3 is TGTGCCAGCAGCTTATGGAAGGGAACTGGTTCCTACAATGAGCAGTTCTTC.

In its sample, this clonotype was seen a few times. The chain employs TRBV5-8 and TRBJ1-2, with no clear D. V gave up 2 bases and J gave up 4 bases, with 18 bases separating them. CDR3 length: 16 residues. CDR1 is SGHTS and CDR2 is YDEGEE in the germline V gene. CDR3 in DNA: TGTGCCAGCAGCTTTCCCCCGGAGACACCCATCTATGGCTACACCTTC. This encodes CASSFPPETPIYGYTF.

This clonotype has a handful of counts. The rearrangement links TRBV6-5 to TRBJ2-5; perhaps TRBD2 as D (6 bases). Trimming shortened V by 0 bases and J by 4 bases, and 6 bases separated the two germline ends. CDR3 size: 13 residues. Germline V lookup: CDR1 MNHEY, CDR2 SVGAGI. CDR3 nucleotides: TGTGCCAGCAGTTACTCCGGGGGAGAGACCCAGTACTTC. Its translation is CASSYSGGETQYF.

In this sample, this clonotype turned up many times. The CDR3 region is CASSLWGAYEKLFF. As DNA, the CDR3 is TGTGCCAGCAGCTTATGGGGAGCCTATGAAAAACTGTTTTTT. The chain has TRBV5-6 and TRBJ1-4, with no clear D. V was shortened by 2 bases and J by 6 bases, with 11 bases between the two germline ends. CDR3 length equals 14 residues. Germline values: CDR1 SGHDT, CDR2 YYEEEE.

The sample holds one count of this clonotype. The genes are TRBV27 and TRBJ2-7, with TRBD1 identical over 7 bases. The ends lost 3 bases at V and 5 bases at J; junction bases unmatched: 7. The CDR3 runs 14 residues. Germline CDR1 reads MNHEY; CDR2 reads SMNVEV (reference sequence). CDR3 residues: CASSFLRQGNEQYF. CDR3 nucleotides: TGTGCCAGCAGTTTTCTCCGACAGGGAAACGAGCAGTACTTC.

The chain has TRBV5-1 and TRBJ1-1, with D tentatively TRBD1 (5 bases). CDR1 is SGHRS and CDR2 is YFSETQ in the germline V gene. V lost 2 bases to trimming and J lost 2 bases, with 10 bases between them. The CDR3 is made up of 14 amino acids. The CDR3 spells CASSFRAPNTEAFF. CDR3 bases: TGCGCCAGCAGCTTCAGGGCCCCTAACACTGAAGCTTTCTTT.

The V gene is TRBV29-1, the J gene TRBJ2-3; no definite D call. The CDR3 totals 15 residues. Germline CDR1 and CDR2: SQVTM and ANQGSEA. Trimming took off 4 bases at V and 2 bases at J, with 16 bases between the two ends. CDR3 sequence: CSVGSRFTTTDTQYF. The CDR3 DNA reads TGCAGCGTTGGTTCCAGGTTCACAACCACAGATACGCAGTATTTT.

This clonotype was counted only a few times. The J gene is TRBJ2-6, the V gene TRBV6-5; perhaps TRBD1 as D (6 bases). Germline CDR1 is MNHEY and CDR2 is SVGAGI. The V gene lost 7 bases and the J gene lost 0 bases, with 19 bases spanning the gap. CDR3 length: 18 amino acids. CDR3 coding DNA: TGTGCCAGCAATTCCGGGACACCTTTTTACTCTGGGGCCAACGTCCTGACTTTC. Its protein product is CASNSGTPFYSGANVLTF.

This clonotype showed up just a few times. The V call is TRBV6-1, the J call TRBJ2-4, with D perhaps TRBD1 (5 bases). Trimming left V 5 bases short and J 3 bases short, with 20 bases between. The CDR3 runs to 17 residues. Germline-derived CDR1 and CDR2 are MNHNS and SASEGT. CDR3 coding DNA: TGTGCCAGCAGTAATGACAGATCAACTTTTGGCAAAAACATTCAGTACTTC. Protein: CASSNDRSTFGKNIQYF.

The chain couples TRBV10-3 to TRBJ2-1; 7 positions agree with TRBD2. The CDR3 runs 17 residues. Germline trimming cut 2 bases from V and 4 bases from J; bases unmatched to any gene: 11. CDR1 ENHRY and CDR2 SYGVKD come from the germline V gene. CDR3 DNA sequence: TGTGCCATCAGTGAGCCTACTAGCGCCTCAGGTTACAATGAGCAGTTCTTC. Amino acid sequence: CAISEPTSASGYNEQFF.

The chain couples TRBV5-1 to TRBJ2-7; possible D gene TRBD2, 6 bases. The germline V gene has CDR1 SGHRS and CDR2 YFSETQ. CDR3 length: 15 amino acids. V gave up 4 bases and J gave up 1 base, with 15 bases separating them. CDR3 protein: CASSPRRARSYEQYF. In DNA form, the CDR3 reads TGCGCCAGCAGCCCCCGGAGGGCGCGGTCCTACGAGCAGTACTTC.

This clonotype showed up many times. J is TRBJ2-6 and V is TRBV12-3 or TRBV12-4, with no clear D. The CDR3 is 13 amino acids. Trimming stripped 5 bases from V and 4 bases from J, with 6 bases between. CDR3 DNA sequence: TGTGCCAGCAGTCCCCTGGGGGCCAACGTCCTGACTTTC. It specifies CASSPLGANVLTF.

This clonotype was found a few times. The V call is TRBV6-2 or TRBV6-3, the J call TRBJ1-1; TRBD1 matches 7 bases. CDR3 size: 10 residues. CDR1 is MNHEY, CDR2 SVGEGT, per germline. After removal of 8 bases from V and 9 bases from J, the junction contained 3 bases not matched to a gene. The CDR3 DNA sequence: TGTGCCAGCGGGGACAGAAAAGCTTTCTTT. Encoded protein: CASGDRKAFF.

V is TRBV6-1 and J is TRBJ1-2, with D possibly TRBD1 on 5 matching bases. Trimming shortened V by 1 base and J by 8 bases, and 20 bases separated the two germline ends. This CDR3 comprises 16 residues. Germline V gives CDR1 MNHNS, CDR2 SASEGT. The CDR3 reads CASSEVRGVEARGYTF. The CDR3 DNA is TGTGCCAGCAGTGAAGTTAGAGGGGTGGAGGCTCGAGGCTACACCTTC.

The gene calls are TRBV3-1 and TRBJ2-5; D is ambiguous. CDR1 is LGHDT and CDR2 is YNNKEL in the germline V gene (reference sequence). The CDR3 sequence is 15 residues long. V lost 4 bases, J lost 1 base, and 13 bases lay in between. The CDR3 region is CASSRVSQLQETQYF. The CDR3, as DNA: TGTGCCAGCAGCCGAGTAAGCCAGCTCCAAGAGACCCAGTACTTC.

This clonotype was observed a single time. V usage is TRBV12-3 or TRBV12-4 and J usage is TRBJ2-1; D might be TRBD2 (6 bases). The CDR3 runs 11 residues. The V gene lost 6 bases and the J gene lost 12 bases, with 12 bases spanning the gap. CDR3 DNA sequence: TGTGCCAGCAGCATGGACTATAGGCAGTTCTTC. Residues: CASSMDYRQFF.

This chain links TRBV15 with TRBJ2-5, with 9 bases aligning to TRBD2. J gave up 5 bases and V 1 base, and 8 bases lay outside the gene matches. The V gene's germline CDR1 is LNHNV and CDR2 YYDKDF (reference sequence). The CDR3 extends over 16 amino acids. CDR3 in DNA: TGTGCCACCAGCAGAGTGAGGACTAGCGTCGGGGAGACCCAGTACTTC. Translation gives CATSRVRTSVGETQYF.

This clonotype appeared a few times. CDR3 amino acids: CASSLGSAKETQYF. CDR3 DNA: TGTGCCAGCAGCTTAGGGTCAGCTAAAGAGACCCAGTACTTC. This chain connects TRBV7-2 to TRBJ2-5; D not certain. V shed 1 base and J shed 3 bases, with 9 bases lying between them. The CDR3 sequence is 14 residues long. Germline CDR1 and CDR2: SGHTA and FQGNSA.